This T cell receptor (beta chain) was obtained from a study of cytomegalovirus exposure and HLA in healthy donors. Study outcomes and limitations: TCR beta sequences numbering about 17,000 were associated with HLA alleles at 0.05 false discovery rate in a later analysis. Being productive about 90% or about 30% of the time was typical of most TCR beta V segments in an earlier analysis. Most sequenced TCRs were rare (though some public TCRs occurred in many donors).

To note about this clone: Its cognate antigen is unknown. The junction departs from germline at one end; a sequencing error may be responsible.

Use of 60 Vbeta and 13 Jbeta primers characterized the PCR. Assay: immunoSEQ multiplex PCR; the TCRdb copy retains only in-frame clones and omits some. The profile covers approximately 200,000 clones, with more than 60% appearing a single time and about 0.23% taken by the ten largest. Nominally healthy donors were sampled, though unrecorded immune exposures were likely. This CDR3 has 13 amino acids. CDR1 is SEHNR and CDR2 is FQNEAQ in the germline V gene (reference sequence). V gene TRBV7-9 combines with J gene TRBJ1-1; D is perhaps TRBD1 (6 bases). The clonotype comes from a girl aged 2-10 years in good health and CMV-seronegative. The sequenced material came from PBMCs. CDR3 bases: TGTTCCAGCAGCTTAGGTGCAGGGGATGAAGCTTTCTTT. This gives the protein CSSSLGAGDEAFF.